A single sample is the source of the 20 T cell receptor beta chains below, sequenced in a study of control samples from healthy donors and cancer patients. Profiling relied on immunoSEQ multiplex PCR, and the TCRdb table lists in-frame clones only, not all of them. The table lists just under 80,000 clones, roughly 89% of them singletons. Source material: PBMCs. The receptors were sampled from a woman between 55 and 75 years old with head and neck cancer.

The chain joins TRBV28 to TRBJ2-3; TRBD1 matches 8 bases. Germline V lookup: CDR1 MDHEN, CDR2 SYDVKM. The junction had 10 bases not matched to a gene; V was cut back by 5 bases and J by 3 bases. The CDR3 totals 16 residues. The CDR3 DNA reads as TGTGCCAGCAGTCGCCCGATTACAGGGGGGACAGATACGCAGTATTTT. This encodes CASSRPITGGTDTQYF. The full variable domain, completed using reference TRBV28 and TRBJ2-3, is DVKVTQSSRYLVKRTGEKVFLECVQDMDHENMFWYRQDPGLGLRLIYFSYDVKMKEKGDIPEGYSVSREKKERFSLILESASTNQTSMYLCASSRPITGGTDTQYFGPGTRLTVL.

V and J are TRBV20-1 and TRBJ2-3; D uncertain. CDR1 is DFQATT and CDR2 is SNEGSKA in the germline V gene (reference sequence). This CDR3 comprises 11 residues. The V end was cut by 6 bases, the J end by 3 bases, with 7 bases between. The CDR3: CSAPQTDTQYF. The CDR3 nucleotides read TGCAGTGCCCCCCAAACAGATACGCAGTATTTT.

J is TRBJ2-1 and V is TRBV11-3; 11 bases are shared with TRBD2. The V gene end was trimmed by 1 base and the J gene end by 6 bases; junction bases not matched to a gene: 2. The CDR3 consists of 15 residues. The germline V gene has CDR1 SGHNT and CDR2 YENEEA. The CDR3 loop is CASSLVAGGSNEQFF. The CDR3, as DNA: TGTGCCAGCAGCTTAGTAGCGGGGGGGAGCAATGAGCAGTTCTTC.

The V call is TRBV19, the J call TRBJ2-7; D call uncertain. CDR1 is LNHDA, CDR2 SQIVND, per germline (reference sequence). This CDR3 region has 14 residues. The V gene lost 9 bases and the J gene lost 2 bases, with 17 bases spanning the gap. The CDR3 spells CASERTFGAYEQYF. CDR3 sequence (DNA): TGTGCCAGCGAACGGACGTTTGGGGCCTACGAGCAGTACTTC.

V is TRBV18 and J is TRBJ2-1; TRBD1 matches at 7 bases. J was trimmed by 0 bases and V by 1 base; bases with no gene match: 15. This CDR3 has 20 amino acids. Germline CDR1 reads KGHSH; CDR2 reads LQKENI. CDR3 amino acids: CASSPRGATTGSSSYNEQFF. The CDR3 DNA reads as TGTGCCAGCTCACCACGAGGAGCAACGACAGGGTCGAGCTCCTACAATGAGCAGTTCTTC. Combining the CDR3 with reference TRBV18 and TRBJ2-1 gives the whole variable domain NAGVMQNPRHLVRRRGQEARLRCSPMKGHSHVYWYRQLPEEGLKFMVYLQKENIIDESGMPKERFSAEFPKEGPSILRIQQVVRGDSAAYFCASSPRGATTGSSSYNEQFFGPGTRLTVL.

J is TRBJ2-7 and V is TRBV28; possibly TRBD1 for D (6 bases). V shed 8 bases and J shed 2 bases, with 22 bases lying between them. CDR3 size: 16 residues. The V gene's germline CDR1 is MDHEN and CDR2 SYDVKM. CDR3 residues: CASLNKIGAGAYEQYF. In DNA, the CDR3 is TGTGCCAGCTTGAACAAGATAGGGGCAGGGGCCTACGAGCAGTACTTC.

The chain has TRBV5-1 and TRBJ2-1; 10 positions match TRBD2. Germline-derived CDR1 and CDR2 are SGHRS and YFSETQ. The CDR3 covers 16 residues. V lost 5 bases, J lost 1 base, and 6 bases stayed unmatched. The CDR3 region has the DNA TGCGCCAGCAGTGACACTAGCGGGACTTCCTACAATGAGCAGTTCTTC. Translated: CASSDTSGTSYNEQFF.

V gene TRBV9 combines with J gene TRBJ1-4; maybe TRBD1 (6 bases). The CDR3 contains 15 residues. The V and J ends lost 6 bases and 8 bases respectively, with 20 bases between them. CDR1 is SGDLS, CDR2 YYNGEE, per germline. The CDR3 DNA reads as TGTGCCAGCACCCTGGGGGGCGCAACGGGGGAAAAACTGTTTTTT. Amino acids: CASTLGGATGEKLFF. Complete variable domain (other parts from reference TRBV9 and TRBJ1-4): DSGVTQTPKHLITATGQRVTLRCSPRSGDLSVYWYQQSLDQGLQFLIQYYNGEERAKGNILERFSAQQFPDLHSELNLSSLELGDSALYFCASTLGGATGEKLFFGSGTQLSVL.

For the CDR3, the DNA is TGTGCCACCAGCAGCAGCGGGAGGGCCGGGTACGAGCAGTACTTC. The encoded protein is CATSSSGRAGYEQYF. V is TRBV15 and J is TRBJ2-7, with 10 positions matching TRBD2. This CDR3 is built from 15 residues. The ends lost 3 bases at V and 4 bases at J; junction bases unmatched: 6. Germline CDR1 LNHNV, CDR2 YYDKDF (reference sequence). Together with reference TRBV15 and TRBJ2-7, the CDR3 gives the full variable domain: DAMVIQNPRYQVTQFGKPVTLSCSQTLNHNVMYWYQQKSSQAPKLLFHYYDKDFNNEADTPDNFQSRRPNTSFCFLDIRSPGLGDTAMYLCATSSSGRAGYEQYFGPGTRLTVT.

The chain recombines TRBV7-8 with TRBJ2-7; D tentatively reads TRBD1 or TRBD2 (9 bases each). The CDR3 loop spans 16 amino acids. Trimming took 3 bases from V and 4 from J, leaving 19 bases between them. The germline gives CDR1 SGHVS, CDR2 FQNEAQ. CDR3 sequence (DNA): TGTGCCAGCAGCTTGGACAGGGGACTAGCTTTTTACGAGCAGTACTTC. Protein: CASSLDRGLAFYEQYF.

The rearrangement joins TRBV11-3 to TRBJ2-1; D might be TRBD1 or TRBD2, each matching 5 bases. The CDR3 loop spans 14 amino acids. Trimming removed 5 bases at V and 5 bases at J, with 13 bases between. Germline CDR1 and CDR2: SGHNT and YENEEA. DNA for the CDR3: TGTGCCAGCAGCCCCGGGACGAATAACAATGAGCAGTTCTTC. Translation: CASSPGTNNNEQFF. The complete variable domain, with remaining parts taken from reference TRBV11-3 and TRBJ2-1, reads EAGVVQSPRYKIIEKKQPVAFWCNPISGHNTLYWYLQNLGQGPELLIRYENEEAVDDSQLPKDRFSAERLKGVDSTLKIQPAELGDSAVYLCASSPGTNNNEQFFGPGTRLTVL.

The chain is built from TRBV28 and TRBJ2-5; tentatively, D is TRBD1 (7 bases). This CDR3 spans 15 amino acids. The V gene's germline CDR1 is MDHEN and CDR2 SYDVKM. Trimming took off 6 bases at V and 9 bases at J, with 23 bases between the two ends. The CDR3 DNA reads as TGTGCCAGCAGGCAACAGGGGACCCCTTGGGGGGCCCAGTACTTC. Amino acids: CASRQQGTPWGAQYF.

The chain joins TRBV7-9 to TRBJ1-6; D might be TRBD1 (5 bases). This CDR3 has 14 amino acids. Trimming took off 4 bases at V and 8 bases at J, with 12 bases between the two ends. Germline V gene data show CDR1 as SEHNR and CDR2 as FQNEAQ (reference sequence). The CDR3 DNA reads TGTGCCAGCAGCTCTGGGGGGGTTTATTCACCCCTCCACTTT. Protein product: CASSSGGVYSPLHF.

The table lists this clone with a count of one. The chain uses TRBV7-2 and TRBJ1-1; the D gene is possibly TRBD1 (5 bases). Germline assignment: CDR1 SGHTA and CDR2 FQGNSA. Trimming cost V 6 bases and J 0 bases, with 11 bases left between them. The CDR3 runs 14 residues. The DNA of the CDR3 is TGTGCCAGCAGAACAGGAAATATGAACACTGAAGCTTTCTTT. It is translated as CASRTGNMNTEAFF.

This sequence joins TRBV30 and TRBJ2-7; TRBD1 aligns across 7 bases. The V gene end was trimmed by 5 bases and the J gene end by 12 bases; junction bases not matched to a gene: 10. Germline V gene sequence: CDR1 GTSNPN, CDR2 SVGIG (reference sequence). The CDR3 is 11 residues long. This CDR3 is CAWGDRDGRYF. The CDR3 coding sequence is TGTGCCTGGGGAGACAGGGACGGGCGGTACTTC. The full variable domain, with the rest looked up from reference TRBV30 and TRBJ2-7, is SQTIHQWPATLVQPVGSPLSLECTVEGTSNPNLYWYRQAAGRGLQLLFYSVGIGQISSEVPQNLSASRPQDRQFILSSKKLLLSDSGFYLCAWGDRDGRYFGPGTRLTVT.

V usage is TRBV19 and J usage is TRBJ1-3; 11 nucleotides align to TRBD1. In germline, CDR1 is LNHDA, CDR2 SQIVND (reference sequence). V lost 9 bases and J lost 2; bases outside the gene matches: 3. The CDR3 extends over 14 amino acids. CDR3 protein: CASRTGGAGNTIYF. The CDR3 DNA is TGTGCCAGCAGGACAGGGGGCGCTGGAAACACCATATATTTT.

The chain joins TRBV4-1 to TRBJ2-1, with TRBD2 identical over 7 bases. The CDR3 sequence is 17 residues long. The junction had 12 bases not matched to a gene; V was cut back by 0 bases and J by 7 bases. Germline V gene data show CDR1 as MGHRA and CDR2 as YSYEKL. CDR3 in amino acids: CASSQDQAGVSFNEQFF. The CDR3 bases are TGCGCCAGCAGCCAAGATCAGGCGGGAGTGTCGTTTAATGAGCAGTTCTTC.

The rearrangement joins TRBV11-2 to TRBJ1-5; D remains ambiguous. CDR1 and CDR2 from the germline V gene are SGHAT and FQNNGV. V was clipped by 1 base and J by 7 bases, with 8 bases between them. There are 13 residues in the CDR3. CDR3 region: CASSLGSGQPQHF. The CDR3 DNA sequence: TGTGCCAGCAGCTTAGGATCAGGACAGCCCCAGCATTTT.

As for this clone: The identical CDR3 is also encoded by other nucleotide sequences in the sample. CDR3 sequence: CASSLHSYEQYF. Written as DNA, the CDR3 is TGTGCCAGCAGCTTACACTCCTACGAGCAGTACTTC. The gene calls are TRBV7-9 and TRBJ2-7, with no clear D. The CDR3 consists of 12 residues. V shed 2 bases and J shed 0 bases, with 2 bases lying between them. CDR1 is SEHNR and CDR2 is FQNEAQ in the germline V gene (reference sequence).

V gene TRBV18 combines with J gene TRBJ2-3; a possible D gene is TRBD1 (6 bases). Trimming pared 5 bases from V and 2 bases from J, leaving 17 bases between. Looked up from germline, CDR1 is KGHSH and CDR2 is LQKENI. The length of the CDR3 is 16 residues. The chain's CDR3 is CASSTGHRLDTDTQYF. The CDR3 bases are TGTGCCAGCTCAACGGGACATCGTCTCGACACAGATACGCAGTATTTT.